This T cell receptor (beta chain) was observed in a study of neoadjuvant nivolumab and ipilimumab in lung cancer. General study findings and limits: Compared with tumor-adjacent uninvolved lung, resected tumors showed greater richness and clonality. TCR clonality did not significantly correlate with pathologic tumor regression. From pretherapy to surgery, tumor richness and clonality rose with dual therapy.

This clone was found a few times. Its matching antigen is unknown. Sequencing used immunoSEQ multiplex PCR; TCRdb keeps in-frame clones, though not all of them. The sample holds about 27,000 clones, about 75% seen once. Trimming removed 3 bases from V and 1 base from J, with 9 bases in between. The CDR3 is made up of 13 amino acids. CDR1 is SQVTM and CDR2 is ANQGSEA in the germline V gene. The chain couples TRBV29-1 to TRBJ2-5; D may correspond to TRBD1 or TRBD2 (5 bases each). The starting material was tumor tissue, obtained after neoadjuvant nivolumab, alone or with ipilimumab, at or shortly before surgery. The receptor comes from an adult with non-small cell lung cancer. The CDR3 here is CSVDGGTQETQYF. The CDR3, as DNA: TGCAGCGTTGATGGGGGAACCCAAGAGACCCAGTACTTC.